This T cell receptor (beta chain) was sequenced during a study of shared clonotypes between healthy human individuals. Study-wide background: Contributing individuals were a couple of females and a few males aged 18 to 49.

Notes on the study in general: The study drew on few donors, limiting represented genetic and exposure-history diversity. When naive CD4 clonotypes were compared across several donors, around 5% were shared.

The repertoire was sequenced with immunoSEQ multiplex PCR; TCRdb's copy has only in-frame clones and lacks some. The table shows 300,000 to 400,000 clones, with about 74% occurring only once. Germline V gene data show CDR1 as SNHLY and CDR2 as FYNNEI. V was clipped by 10 bases and J by 7 bases, with 16 bases between them. The CDR3 has 13 amino acids. All the donors were Caucasian adults who lived in Nashville, Tennessee. This clone was detected a few times. What it binds is unknown. The origin of this receptor is a man in his thirties or forties in good health. Sequencing used memory CD4+ T cells sorted from blood. The subset was: CD45RA-negative fraction. V gene TRBV2 combines with J gene TRBJ1-4; D possibly corresponds to TRBD1 (5 bases). CDR3 bases: TGTGCCACAAGGTCCGGGACGGGTGAAAAACTGTTTTTT. This gives the protein CATRSGTGEKLFF.